One T cell receptor beta chain is described in this entry. In germline, CDR1 is LNHDA, CDR2 SQIVND (reference sequence). The CDR3 has 15 residues. Trimming cost V 1 base and J 4 bases; bases outside gene matches: 5. These data come from a study of blood T cell repertoires in COVID-19. Study-level information: Both acute and convalescent COVID-19 samples were obtained from the United States, Italy and Spain. The cDNA or gDNA used as material had been derived from T cells, B-cell-depleted T cells, or PBMCs.

Per the original methods: Amplification of reference gene primers was used by the study to estimate nucleated cell counts. The method was immunoSEQ multiplex PCR; TCRdb's version includes in-frame clones alone and lacks a portion of them. V and J calls and clone size are given by that table; D and trimming were obtained from the DNA. The table has roughly 100,000 clones, over 75% seen once; the top ten hold about an eighth. The sample was peripheral blood. The TCR was taken from a human donor in a cohort sampled during active or convalescent COVID-19. This chain connects TRBV19 to TRBJ1-2, with 8 bases fitting TRBD1. For the CDR3, the DNA is TGTGCCAGTAGTATAGCTTCAGGGGGCGTCTATGGCTACACCTTC. It specifies CASSIASGGVYGYTF.